This is a list of T cell receptor beta chains from one sample in a study of PD-1 blockade in classical Hodgkin lymphoma. Method: immunoSEQ multiplex PCR; TCRdb's copy keeps in-frame clones and lacks some. Here the sample spans some 64,000 clones, approximately 90% being singletons. The sample consisted of peripheral blood mononuclear cells (PBMCs), taken at baseline. The receptors come from a human donor with classical Hodgkin lymphoma. The CDR3 runs from the conserved cysteine through the conserved F or W. The order of the fields is CDR3 protein, V gene, D gene, J gene. The D gene is left open where the match is weak.

CDR3aa: CASSQNIRSDGYTF; v_gene: TRBV2; d_gene: .; j_gene: TRBJ1-2
CDR3aa: CASSLGSMGILTGELFF; v_gene: TRBV7-9; d_gene: .; j_gene: TRBJ2-2
CDR3aa: CASSVTGKQFF; v_gene: TRBV9; d_gene: .; j_gene: TRBJ2-1
CDR3aa: CASSLVGEGSNQPQHF; v_gene: TRBV7-9; d_gene: .; j_gene: TRBJ1-5
CDR3aa: CASSLKGGGFQETQYF; v_gene: TRBV5-6; d_gene: .; j_gene: TRBJ2-5
CDR3aa: CASSFGQGYGYTF; v_gene: TRBV27; d_gene: .; j_gene: TRBJ1-2
CDR3aa: CASSAGTHTGELFF; v_gene: TRBV4-1; d_gene: .; j_gene: TRBJ2-2
CDR3aa: CATQKGQGVDF; v_gene: TRBV2; d_gene: TRBD1; j_gene: TRBJ2-4
CDR3aa: CASSLNCRGDSGNTIYF; v_gene: TRBV7-3; d_gene: TRBD1; j_gene: TRBJ1-3
CDR3aa: CASSTSGIQGQYF; v_gene: TRBV19; d_gene: .; j_gene: TRBJ2-5
CDR3aa: CASSQVNTGTSGVHEQFF; v_gene: TRBV4-2; d_gene: TRBD2; j_gene: TRBJ2-1
CDR3aa: CASSFLGRYEQYF; v_gene: TRBV19; d_gene: .; j_gene: TRBJ2-7
CDR3aa: CAIRQGLLNTEAFF; v_gene: TRBV6-5; d_gene: TRBD1; j_gene: TRBJ1-1
CDR3aa: CASSLAGSWFNQPQHF; v_gene: TRBV7-8; d_gene: .; j_gene: TRBJ1-5
CDR3aa: CASSLMWTEAQYF; v_gene: TRBV5-4; d_gene: .; j_gene: TRBJ2-5
CDR3aa: CASSTLAGTGNEQFF; v_gene: TRBV19; d_gene: .; j_gene: TRBJ2-1
CDR3aa: CAWSSSLTDTQYF; v_gene: TRBV30; d_gene: .; j_gene: TRBJ2-3
CDR3aa: CASSSRPGNTIYF; v_gene: TRBV9; d_gene: .; j_gene: TRBJ1-3
CDR3aa: CASSGTEGANVLTF; v_gene: TRBV10-1; d_gene: .; j_gene: TRBJ2-6
CDR3aa: CASSGGPRVYNEQFF; v_gene: TRBV9; d_gene: .; j_gene: TRBJ2-1
CDR3aa: CSIDMGLLYNEQFF; v_gene: TRBV29-1; d_gene: .; j_gene: TRBJ2-1
CDR3aa: CASSLGTGYTEAFF; v_gene: TRBV11-2; d_gene: .; j_gene: TRBJ1-1
CDR3aa: CASTQARDRVEQYF; v_gene: TRBV6-5; d_gene: TRBD1; j_gene: TRBJ2-7
CDR3aa: CASSREGTSGGACNEQFF; v_gene: TRBV7-7; d_gene: TRBD2; j_gene: TRBJ2-1
CDR3aa: CATSRDRTDRMASYEQYF; v_gene: TRBV15; d_gene: TRBD1; j_gene: TRBJ2-7
CDR3aa: CASSKGRNYGYTF; v_gene: TRBV13; d_gene: .; j_gene: TRBJ1-2
CDR3aa: CASSSLGPNTEAFF; v_gene: TRBV5-4; d_gene: .; j_gene: TRBJ1-1
CDR3aa: CASSQGSGTGYEQYF; v_gene: TRBV4-1; d_gene: TRBD1; j_gene: TRBJ2-7